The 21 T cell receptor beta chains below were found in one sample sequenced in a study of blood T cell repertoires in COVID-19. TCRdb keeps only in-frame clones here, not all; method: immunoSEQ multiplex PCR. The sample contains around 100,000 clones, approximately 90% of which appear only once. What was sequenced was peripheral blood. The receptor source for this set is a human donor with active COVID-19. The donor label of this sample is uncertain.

The CDR3 region has the DNA TGTGCCATCAGTGAGTATGGGACAGGGACGAATGGCTACACCTTC. It specifies CAISEYGTGTNGYTF. This chain links TRBV10-3 with TRBJ1-2; 9 nucleotides line up with TRBD1. V shed 1 base and J 6 bases; nucleotides not matched to a gene: 6. The length of the CDR3 is 15 residues. Germline V lookup: CDR1 ENHRY, CDR2 SYGVKD.

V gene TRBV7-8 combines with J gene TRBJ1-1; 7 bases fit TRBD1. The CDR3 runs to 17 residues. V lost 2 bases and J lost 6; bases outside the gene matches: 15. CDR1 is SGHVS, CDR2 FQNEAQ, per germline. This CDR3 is CASSLLQRRQQGSEAFF. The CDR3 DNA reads TGTGCCAGCAGCTTACTCCAACGACGGCAACAGGGGTCTGAAGCTTTCTTT.

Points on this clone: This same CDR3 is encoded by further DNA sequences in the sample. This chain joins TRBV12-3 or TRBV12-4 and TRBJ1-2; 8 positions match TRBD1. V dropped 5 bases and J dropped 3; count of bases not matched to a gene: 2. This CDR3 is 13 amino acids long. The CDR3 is CASSGQGYYGYTF. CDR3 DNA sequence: TGTGCCAGCAGTGGACAGGGCTACTATGGCTACACCTTC.

Here the CDR3 DNA reads TGTGCCAGCTCGGAAGCAGGGACTGGATCCATGAACACTGAAGCTTTCTTT. Translated: CASSEAGTGSMNTEAFF. The V and J genes are TRBV18 and TRBJ1-1, with a tentative D call TRBD1 (5 bases). Germline assignment: CDR1 KGHSH and CDR2 LQKENI. Between the trimmed V and J ends, which lost 6 bases and 0 bases, there was a span of 20 bases. The CDR3 totals 17 residues.

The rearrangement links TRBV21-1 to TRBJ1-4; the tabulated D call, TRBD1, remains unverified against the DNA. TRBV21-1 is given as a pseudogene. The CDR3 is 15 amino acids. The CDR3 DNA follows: TGTGCCAGCAGGGATCACCGGGACAGGGAGGGAAAACTGTTTTTT. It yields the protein CASRDHRDREGKLFF.

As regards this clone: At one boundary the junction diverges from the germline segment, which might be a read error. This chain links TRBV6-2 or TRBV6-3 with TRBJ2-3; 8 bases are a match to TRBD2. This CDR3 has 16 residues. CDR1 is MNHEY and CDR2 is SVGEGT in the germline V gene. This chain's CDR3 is CASSHSGLGSADTQYF. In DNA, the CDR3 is TGTGCCAGCAGTCACTCGGGACTAGGATCAGCAGATACGCAGTATTTT.

CDR3 protein: CASSHIRYYGYTF. CDR3 coding DNA: TGTGCCAGCAGCCACATCAGGTACTATGGCTACACCTTC. The chain employs TRBV3-1 (or the pseudogene TRBV3-2) and TRBJ1-2; unclear D gene. This CDR3 has 13 amino acids. Germline-derived CDR1 and CDR2 are LGHDT and YNNKEL (reference sequence). Trimming stripped 3 bases from V and 3 bases from J, with 8 bases between.

The CDR3 sequence is CASSLRAFGSVDTDTQYF. CDR3 sequence (DNA): TGTGCCAGCAGCTTAAGGGCTTTTGGGAGTGTGGACACAGATACGCAGTATTTT. J is TRBJ2-3 and V is TRBV7-8; TRBD2 is a possible D gene (5 bases). Germline V gives CDR1 SGHVS, CDR2 FQNEAQ. The CDR3 consists of 18 residues. Trimming cost V 2 bases and J 2 bases, with 20 bases left between them.

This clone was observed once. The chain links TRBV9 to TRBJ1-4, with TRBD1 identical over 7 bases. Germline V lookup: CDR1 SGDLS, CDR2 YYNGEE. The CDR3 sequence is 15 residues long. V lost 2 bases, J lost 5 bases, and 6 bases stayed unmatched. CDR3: CASSVWDSENEKLFF. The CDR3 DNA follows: TGTGCCAGCAGCGTTTGGGACAGCGAGAATGAAAAACTGTTTTTT.

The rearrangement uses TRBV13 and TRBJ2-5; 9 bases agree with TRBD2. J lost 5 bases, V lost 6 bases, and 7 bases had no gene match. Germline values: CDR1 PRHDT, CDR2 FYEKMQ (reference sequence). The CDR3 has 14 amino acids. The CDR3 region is CASRPLGLAETQYF. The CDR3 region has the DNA TGTGCCAGCAGGCCCCTCGGACTAGCGGAGACCCAGTACTTC.

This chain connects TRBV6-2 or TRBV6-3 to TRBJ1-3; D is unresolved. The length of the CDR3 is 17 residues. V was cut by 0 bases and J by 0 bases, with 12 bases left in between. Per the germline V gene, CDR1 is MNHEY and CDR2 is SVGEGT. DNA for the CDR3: TGTGCCAGCAGTTACTCTCCCGGCGGCTTCTCTGGAAACACCATATATTTT. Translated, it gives CASSYSPGGFSGNTIYF.

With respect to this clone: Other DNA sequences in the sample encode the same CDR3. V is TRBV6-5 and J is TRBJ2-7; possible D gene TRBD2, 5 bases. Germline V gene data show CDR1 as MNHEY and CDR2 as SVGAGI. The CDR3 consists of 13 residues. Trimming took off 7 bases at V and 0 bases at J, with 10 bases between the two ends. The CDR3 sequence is CASNRRSSYEQYF. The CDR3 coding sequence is TGTGCCAGCAATAGGAGGAGCTCCTACGAGCAGTACTTC.

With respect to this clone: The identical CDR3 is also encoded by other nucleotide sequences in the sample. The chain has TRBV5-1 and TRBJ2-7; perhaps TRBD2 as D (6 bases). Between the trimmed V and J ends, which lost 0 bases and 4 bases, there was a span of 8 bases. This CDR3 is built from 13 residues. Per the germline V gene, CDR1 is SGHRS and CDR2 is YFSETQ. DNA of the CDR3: TGCGCCAGCAGCTTGGACGGGACTTACGAGCAGTACTTC. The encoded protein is CASSLDGTYEQYF.

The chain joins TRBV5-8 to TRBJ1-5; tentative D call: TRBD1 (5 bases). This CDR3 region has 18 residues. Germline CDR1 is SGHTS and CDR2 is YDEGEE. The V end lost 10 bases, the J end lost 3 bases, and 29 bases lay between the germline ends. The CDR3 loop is CAEMEWGGEIPFNQPQHF. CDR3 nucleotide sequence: TGTGCCGAAATGGAGTGGGGGGGTGAGATACCGTTCAATCAGCCCCAGCATTTT.

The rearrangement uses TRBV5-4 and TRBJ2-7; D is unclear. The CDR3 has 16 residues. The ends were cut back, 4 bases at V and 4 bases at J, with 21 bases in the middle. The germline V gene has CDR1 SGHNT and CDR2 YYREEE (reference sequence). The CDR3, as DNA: TGTGCCAGCAGCCCTCATCTCAACGAATACAAGTACGAGCAGTACTTC. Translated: CASSPHLNEYKYEQYF. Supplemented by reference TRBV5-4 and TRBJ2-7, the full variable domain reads ETGVTQSPTHLIKTRGQQVTLRCSSQSGHNTVSWYQQALGQGPQFIFQYYREEENGRGNFPPRFSGLQFPNYSSELNVNALELDDSALYLCASSPHLNEYKYEQYFGPGTRLTVT.

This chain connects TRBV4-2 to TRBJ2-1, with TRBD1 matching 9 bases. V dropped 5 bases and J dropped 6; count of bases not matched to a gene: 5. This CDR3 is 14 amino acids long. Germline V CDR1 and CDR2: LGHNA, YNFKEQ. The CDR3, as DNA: TGTGCCAGCAGCTCCGGGACAGGGACCAATGAGCAGTTCTTC. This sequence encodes CASSSGTGTNEQFF.

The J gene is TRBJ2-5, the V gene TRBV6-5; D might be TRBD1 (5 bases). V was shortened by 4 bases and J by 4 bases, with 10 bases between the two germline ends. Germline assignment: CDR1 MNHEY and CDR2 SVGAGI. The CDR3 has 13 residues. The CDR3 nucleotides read TGTGCCAGCAGTTGGGGCGCGAGAGAGACCCAGTACTTC. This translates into CASSWGARETQYF.

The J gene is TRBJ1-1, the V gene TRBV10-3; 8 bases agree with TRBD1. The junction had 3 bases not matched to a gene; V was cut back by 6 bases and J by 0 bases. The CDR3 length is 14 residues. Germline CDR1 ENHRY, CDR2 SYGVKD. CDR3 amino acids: CAISEDRVNTEAFF. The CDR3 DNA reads TGTGCCATCAGCGAGGACAGGGTGAACACTGAAGCTTTCTTT.

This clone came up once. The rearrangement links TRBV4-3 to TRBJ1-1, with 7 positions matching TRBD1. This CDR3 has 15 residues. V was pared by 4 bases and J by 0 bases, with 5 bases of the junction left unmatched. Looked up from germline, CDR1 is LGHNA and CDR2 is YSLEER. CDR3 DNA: TGCGCCAGCAGCCGGGGACAGCTCATGAACACTGAAGCTTTCTTT. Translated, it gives CASSRGQLMNTEAFF.

For the CDR3, the DNA is TGTGCCAGCAGCTTCCAGGGTAGCAATCAGCCCCAGCATTTT. It specifies CASSFQGSNQPQHF. The rearrangement joins TRBV5-5 to TRBJ1-5; a weak D match, TRBD1 (5 bases). There are 14 residues in the CDR3. Germline values: CDR1 SGHKS, CDR2 YYEKEE (reference sequence). V was trimmed by 2 bases and J by 0 bases, leaving 6 bases between them.

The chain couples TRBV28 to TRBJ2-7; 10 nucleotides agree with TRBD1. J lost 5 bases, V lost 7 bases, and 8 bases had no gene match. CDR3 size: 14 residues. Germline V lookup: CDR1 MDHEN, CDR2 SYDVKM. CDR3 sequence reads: CASIPGQGFHEQYF. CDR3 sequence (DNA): TGTGCCAGCATTCCGGGACAGGGGTTCCACGAGCAGTACTTC.